This is a list of T cell receptor beta chains from one sample in a study of control samples from healthy donors and cancer patients. Generated by immunoSEQ multiplex PCR, the TCRdb table keeps only in-frame clones and is missing some. The table has some 140,000 clones, roughly 89% seen once; the top ten hold about 7.6%. Sequencing was carried out using PBMCs. All receptors derive from a man aged 50 to 59 with head and neck cancer. The conserved cysteine and the conserved F or W are not part of the CDR3 here. A D gene is named only where the DNA matches it firmly.

TRBV4-1	TRBJ2-1	NA	ASSQGVGREQF
TRBV2	TRBJ2-5	NA	ASSEGQGREY
TRBV23-1	TRBJ2-1	NA	ASRLVATTTVAI
TRBV5-1	TRBJ1-6	TRBD1	ASSGDRGSSPLH
TRBV18	TRBJ2-1	NA	ASSPQRAGSSYNEQF
TRBV11-2	TRBJ2-3	TRBD2	ASTSRAGVGTDTQY
TRBV5-1	TRBJ2-7	NA	ASSLEGQYEQY
TRBV4-1	TRBJ1-1	NA	ASSQPGRYTEAF
TRBV12-3/TRBV12-4	TRBJ1-4	NA	ASSLFGEKLF
TRBV25-1	TRBJ2-3	NA	ASSALRSTDTQY
TRBV5-4	TRBJ2-1	NA	ASSPTGGRLLSEQF
TRBV6-6	TRBJ2-3	NA	ASSYLSEGVTDTQY
TRBV28	TRBJ2-7	NA	ASSVTREQY
TRBV4-1	TRBJ2-7	NA	ASSPDSRGTYEQY
TRBV2	TRBJ2-3	NA	ASRVWFSTDTQY
TRBV5-1	TRBJ2-7	NA	ASSLARGQRSYEQY
TRBV5-1	TRBJ2-2	NA	ATTTSQNTGELF
TRBV5-6	TRBJ2-1	TRBD2	ASSFKRGGLNEQF
TRBV5-8	TRBJ2-1	TRBD2	ASSLGLVFFIEQF
TRBV6-5	TRBJ2-5	NA	ASALRGPQETQY
TRBV28	TRBJ2-3	TRBD1	ASFTTGARAALTQY
TRBV6-5	TRBJ2-1	NA	ASSYNEANEQF
TRBV18	TRBJ1-6	TRBD1	ASSPGTGGLNSPLH
TRBV6-4	TRBJ2-3	TRBD2	ASSEGGRDTDTQY
TRBV5-1	TRBJ2-7	NA	ASSLDFLDRAYEQY
TRBV3-1/TRBV3-2	TRBJ2-1	TRBD2	ASSDTSGGIHEQF
TRBV5-1	TRBJ1-3	NA	ASSPLDTLSGNTIY
TRBV6-5	TRBJ1-1	NA	ASRAVRVMTEAF
TRBV19	TRBJ2-5	TRBD2	ASTPWAGGQETQY
TRBV30	TRBJ2-1	NA	AWSSGADEQF
TRBV5-5	TRBJ2-7	TRBD1	ASSFDGQGATYEQY
TRBV6-2/TRBV6-3	TRBJ2-2	TRBD2	ASSQAPGLASGELF
TRBV3-1/TRBV3-2	TRBJ2-6	NA	ASSQERRQGGSNVLT
TRBV10-3	TRBJ2-5	NA	AISDIGVTQY
TRBV5-4	TRBJ1-2	NA	ASSLDGRGVYGYT
TRBV5-1	TRBJ1-1	NA	ASRRGTEAF
TRBV7-9	TRBJ2-2	NA	ASSRTEVTGELF
TRBV7-6	TRBJ2-7	TRBD2	ASSSWTSGGEQY
TRBV5-1	TRBJ2-1	NA	ASSLDLGGGEQF
TRBV7-9	TRBJ1-5	NA	ASSRPPDNQPQH
TRBV29-1	TRBJ1-1	NA	SVPITGSGTEAF
TRBV5-6	TRBJ2-7	TRBD1	ASSTGGGYEQY
TRBV7-2	TRBJ2-7	NA	ASSLKGGSYEQY
TRBV7-2	TRBJ2-3	NA	ASSRAGVGTDTQY
TRBV5-5	TRBJ2-7	NA	ASSLSEDEQY
TRBV5-4	TRBJ1-1	NA	ASSARTAKNTEAF
TRBV11-2	TRBJ1-1	NA	ASSFLGSAEAF
TRBV11-3	TRBJ2-5	NA	ASSPRGRETQY
TRBV10-3	TRBJ2-1	NA	AISDGADSTYNEQF
TRBV11-2	TRBJ2-1	NA	ASSYGAYNEQF
TRBV9	TRBJ2-7	TRBD2	ASSLSPGLVYEQY
TRBV3-1/TRBV3-2	TRBJ2-3	NA	ASSRGGWDTQY